The clone carrying this T cell receptor beta chain was observed a single time. Its specificity is not known. This specimen belongs to a study of cytomegalovirus exposure and HLA in healthy donors. Study-wide points: TCR beta V- and J-gene trimming was later associated with a missense DCLRE1C variant. In an earlier analysis, in some 600 donors, most V segments appeared productive either ~87% or ~30% of the time.

PCR used 60 Vbeta primers and 13 Jbeta primers. Method: immunoSEQ multiplex PCR; TCRdb's copy keeps in-frame clones and lacks some. The table includes roughly 120,000 clones, 55% to 75% detected once. Germline values: CDR1 SGHVS, CDR2 FNYEAQ. Losses at the gene ends were 5 bases for V and 8 bases for J; bases not matched to a gene: 0. CDR3 length: 12 amino acids. The genes are TRBV7-6 and TRBJ1-6; 7 bases map to TRBD1. This clonotype originated in a woman aged 40 to 55 in good health and CMV-seropositive. Sequenced material: PBMCs. The CDR3 nucleotides are TGTGCCAGCAGCACAGGGGATTCACCCCTCCACTTT. It is translated as CASSTGDSPLHF.